The entry below gives a single T cell receptor beta chain sequence along with its context. Reverse transcription of 500 to 650 ng total RNA with a constant-region primer produced TCR beta cDNA. Libraries covering TCR beta were generated through three nested multiplex PCR rounds (using a slightly modified ARM-PCR). Two initial PCR rounds of 10 to 11 cycles each paired TRBV1-TRBV30 forward primers with a C-beta reverse primer. TCRdb re-called the multiplex PCR reads through MiXCR, storing one row per CDR3 protein. The table includes about 320,000 distinct CDR3 sequences, 65% detected once. This entry is derived from a study of tumor-infiltrating lymphocytes in primary liver carcinoma. Trimming cost V 6 bases and J 1 base, with 16 bases left between them. CDR1 is MNHNY and CDR2 is SVGAGI in the germline V gene (reference sequence). The CDR3 totals 15 residues. For blood RNA, unsorted whole blood served as the source, and germline DNA was extracted too.

The chain joins TRBV6-6 to TRBJ2-7, with D possibly TRBD1 on 6 matching bases. The sequence derives from a middle-aged man with primary liver carcinoma and hepatitis B virus infection. The sequencing sample was made of peripheral blood. The DNA of the CDR3 is TGTGCCAGCAGCGAGGCAGGGGTCTTTTCCTACGAGCAGTACTTC. This sequence encodes CASSEAGVFSYEQYF.